This T cell receptor (beta chain) was identified in a study of T-cell memory formation after mild COVID-19. On the study more broadly: In these data, TCR clusters were largely donor specific.

TCRdb itself ran the 5' RACE reads through MiXCR, one entry per CDR3 protein. The sample lists approximately 89,000 distinct CDR3 sequences; roughly 12% were seen once. Findings and caveats of the study: Later expanders leaned CD4+, whereas clones that contracted between day 15 and 85 were balanced CD4/CD8.

Trimming cost V 8 bases and J 5 bases, with 15 bases left between them. The CDR3 has 13 amino acids. The germline V gene has CDR1 LNHNV and CDR2 YYDKDF (reference sequence). This clonotype was picked up a small number of times. Its antigen remains unknown. The chain is built from TRBV15 and TRBJ2-5, with a weak D call TRBD2 (7 bases). Sequenced input: PBMCs or a T cell subset sorted from them (not recorded which). The sequence came from a man aged 18 to 35 who had mild COVID-19 (a few samples of this study predate the infection). Cell type and time point are not known. The CDR3 region has the DNA TGTGCCACCCGGAGGAGGGGGGGGGAGACCCAGTACTTC. Its translation is CATRRRGGETQYF.